Listed below are T cell receptor beta chains from one sample, sequenced in a study of immune heterogeneity within non-small cell lung tumors. From the multiplex PCR reads, TCRdb called clonotypes with MiXCR, one entry per CDR3 protein. The sample yields 4,600 or so distinct CDR3 sequences, 35% to 45% seen once. Material for sequencing was lung tumor tissue. These receptors were taken from a woman between 50 and 59 years old with non-small cell lung cancer. Both conserved end residues are part of each CDR3. The D gene is left open where the match is weak. The size entry is marked missing in some rows and otherwise reads once, few, many or a size class.

d_gene	abundance	j_gene	v_gene	CDR3aa	CDR3nt
-	medium-sized	TRBJ1-6	TRBV5-6	CASSFGERVASPLHF	TGTGCCAGCAGCTTTGGGGAGAGGGTGGCCTCACCCCTCCACTTT
TRBD1	medium-sized	TRBJ2-1	TRBV6-1	CASRQTGGLSHEQFF	TGTGCCAGCAGGCAGACAGGGGGCTTGTCCCATGAGCAGTTCTTC
-	-	TRBJ1-2	TRBV5-1	CASSLEDYGYTF	TGCGCCAGCAGCTTGGAGGACTATGGCTACACCTTC
-	medium-sized	TRBJ1-6	TRBV12-3/TRBV12-4	CASIKSGGTKNSPLHF	TGTGCCAGCATCAAATCCGGGGGCACGAAAAATTCACCCCTCCACTTT
-	-	TRBJ1-6	TRBV7-9	CASRTEGANSPLHF	TGTGCCAGCCGGACAGAGGGCGCTAATTCACCCCTCCACTTT
-	-	TRBJ2-2	TRBV2	CASSGLASGTGELFF	TGTGCCAGCAGTGGTTTGGCCAGCGGGACCGGGGAGCTGTTTTTT
TRBD1	-	TRBJ2-3	TRBV2	CASRRTGRFGTDTQYF	TGTGCCAGCAGGAGGACAGGGAGGTTTGGCACAGATACGCAGTATTTT
-	medium-sized	TRBJ1-1	TRBV6-1	CASSEGVEGTEAFF	TGTGCCAGCAGTGAAGGAGTAGAAGGCACTGAAGCTTTCTTT
-	-	TRBJ2-1	TRBV7-8	CASTLGGSYNEQFF	TGTGCCAGCACCTTGGGGGGCTCCTACAATGAGCAGTTCTTC
-	-	TRBJ2-7	TRBV6-5	CASSYSADSYEKYF	TGTGCCAGCAGTTACTCGGCAGATTCCTACGAGAAGTACTTC
-	many	TRBJ1-4	TRBV12-3/TRBV12-4	CASSHSTTNEKLFF	TGTGCCAGCAGCCACAGTACAACTAATGAAAAACTGTTTTTT
-	few	TRBJ2-3	TRBV12-3/TRBV12-4	CASSFDGTAGTQYF	TGTGCCAGCAGTTTCGACGGTACAGCGGGTACGCAGTATTTT
TRBD2	many	TRBJ2-5	TRBV20-1	CSARELAGAQETQYF	TGCAGTGCTAGGGAACTAGCGGGAGCTCAAGAGACCCAGTACTTC
-	medium-sized	TRBJ2-7	TRBV18	CASSTGSGFYEQYF	TGTGCCAGCTCGACCGGGTCCGGGTTCTACGAGCAGTACTTC
-	once	TRBJ1-5	TRBV6-2/TRBV6-3	CASSLTRLGGEPQHF	TGTGCCAGCAGTTTAACCCGCCTTGGGGGAGAGCCCCAGCATTTT
TRBD1	large	TRBJ2-3	TRBV20-1	CSVQGAVTDTQYF	TGCAGTGTCCAGGGGGCGGTTACAGATACGCAGTATTTT
-	few	TRBJ1-2	TRBV5-5	CASSLDSHSDSQGYTF	TGTGCCAGCAGCTTGGATAGCCATTCCGACAGTCAAGGCTACACCTTC
-	medium-sized	TRBJ1-2	TRBV28	CATAWGVGGAGYTF	TGTGCTACCGCCTGGGGGGTGGGGGGCGCCGGCTACACCTTC
TRBD1	few	TRBJ2-7	TRBV28	CASSLLTGGHEQYF	TGTGCCAGCAGTCTCCTGACAGGGGGCCACGAGCAGTACTTC
-	many	TRBJ2-7	TRBV12-3/TRBV12-4	CASSLGPPYEQYF	TGTGCCAGCAGTTTAGGCCCACCCTACGAGCAGTACTTC
TRBD1	many	TRBJ1-4	TRBV20-1	CSAWDRGLEKLFF	TGCAGTGCTTGGGACAGGGGGCTCGAAAAACTGTTTTTT
TRBD1	-	TRBJ1-4	TRBV29-1	CSVEGTGPEKLFF	TGCAGCGTTGAGGGGACAGGGCCTGAAAAACTGTTTTTT